What follows are 29 T cell receptor beta chains derived from one specimen sequenced in a study of T cell responses to AZD1222 COVID-19 vaccine. Assay used: immunoSEQ multiplex PCR; TCRdb lists only in-frame clones, some missing. The sample lists some 200,000 clones; less than 95% were seen once. Source: peripheral blood, taken 28 days after the second dose of the MenACWY control vaccine. Every receptor here comes from an adult who received the MenACWY meningococcal vaccine as a control.

V is TRBV12-3 or TRBV12-4 and J is TRBJ1-5, with D unclear. This CDR3 has 13 amino acids. The germline V and J ends were trimmed by 9 bases and 0 bases, with 9 bases remaining between them. The CDR3 DNA reads TGTGCCAGTCATACTTCTAGCAATCAGCCCCAGCATTTT. This encodes CASHTSSNQPQHF.

This chain joins TRBV29-1 and TRBJ2-7; 11 bases match TRBD2. Germline CDR1 reads SQVTM; CDR2 reads ANQGSEA. Germline trimming cut 4 bases from V and 6 bases from J; bases unmatched to any gene: 2. This CDR3 has 12 amino acids. The CDR3 DNA sequence: TGCAGCGTTGGTCTAGCGGGAGGCGAGCAGTACTTC. Encoded protein: CSVGLAGGEQYF.

The chain uses TRBV20-1 and TRBJ1-1; no reliable D call. Germline V CDR1 and CDR2: DFQATT, SNEGSKA (reference sequence). This CDR3 region has 11 residues. V was pared by 6 bases and J by 1 base, with 6 bases between. The CDR3 reads CSAVRNTEAFF. Written as DNA, the CDR3 is TGCAGTGCCGTAAGGAACACTGAAGCTTTCTTT.

V is TRBV5-4 and J is TRBJ2-7; 8 bases agree with TRBD2. V was clipped by 2 bases and J by 2 bases; unmatched bases: 9. The length of the CDR3 is 16 residues. Germline lookup yields CDR1 SGHNT and CDR2 YYREEE (reference sequence). CDR3 sequence reads: CASSFGPKAGAYEQYF. DNA of the CDR3: TGTGCCAGCAGCTTCGGCCCCAAAGCGGGGGCCTACGAGCAGTACTTC.

This clone has a single count. The chain carries TRBV5-1 and TRBJ2-1, with 13 bases identical to TRBD2. V lost 4 bases to trimming and J lost 2 bases; unmatched junction nucleotides: 3. Germline values: CDR1 SGHRS, CDR2 YFSETQ. The CDR3 contains 16 residues. The DNA of the CDR3 is TGCGCCAGCAGCGCAACTAGCGGGAGGGCCTACAATGAGCAGTTCTTC. It yields the protein CASSATSGRAYNEQFF.

V gene TRBV28 combines with J gene TRBJ1-2, with D perhaps matching TRBD1 (5 bases). CDR3 length: 14 amino acids. Germline V gene lookup returns CDR1 MDHEN and CDR2 SYDVKM. V dropped 6 bases and J dropped 4 bases, with 15 bases sitting between them. The CDR3 loop reads CASSSGGIVYGYTF. In nucleotides, the CDR3 is TGTGCCAGCAGCTCGGGGGGGATAGTCTATGGCTACACCTTC.

As concerns this clone: One end of the junction does not line up with germline, which may come from a read error. The chain combines TRBV2 with TRBJ2-3; the D gene could be TRBD1 or TRBD2 (6 bases each). The CDR3 has 15 amino acids. Germline V gives CDR1 SNHLY, CDR2 FYNNEI. The CDR3 here is CASSQAEGVSDTQYF. DNA for the CDR3: TGTGCCAGCAGTCAAGCGGAGGGGGTCTCAGATACGCAGTATTTT. Complete variable domain (other parts from reference TRBV2 and TRBJ2-3): EPEVTQTPSHQVTQMGQEVILRCVPISNHLYFYWYRQILGQKVEFLVSFYNNEISEKSEIFDDQFSVERPDGSNFTLKIRSTKLEDSAMYFCASSQAEGVSDTQYFGPGTRLTVL.

The chain recombines TRBV24-1 with TRBJ1-2; TRBD1 matches at 8 bases. The germline gives CDR1 KGHDR, CDR2 SFDVKD. CDR3 size: 15 residues. V lost 4 bases, J lost 2 bases, and 5 bases stayed unmatched. The CDR3 sequence is CATSEDTGGNYGYTF. In DNA form, the CDR3 reads TGTGCCACCAGTGAGGATACAGGGGGGAACTATGGCTACACCTTC.

J is TRBJ2-1 and V is TRBV4-1; 11 bases fit TRBD2. Looked up from germline, CDR1 is MGHRA and CDR2 is YSYEKL. The CDR3 has 17 amino acids. The V segment lost 2 bases and the J segment 8 bases; nucleotides outside the gene matches: 11. The CDR3 DNA reads as TGCGCCAGCAGCCAAACGGACTTCCTAGCGGGAGGATATGAGCAGTTCTTC. This gives the protein CASSQTDFLAGGYEQFF.

The chain uses TRBV5-8 and TRBJ2-5; no clear D. The germline V gene has CDR1 SGHTS and CDR2 YDEGEE. Trimming took 6 bases from V and 5 from J, leaving 17 bases between them. CDR3 length: 14 residues. The CDR3 sequence: CASNSYDFGETQYF. The CDR3 bases are TGTGCCAGCAACTCATATGACTTTGGGGAGACCCAGTACTTC.

The V gene is TRBV4-1, the J gene TRBJ2-7, with 8 bases identical to TRBD1. The trim removed 1 base at V and 3 bases at J, leaving 2 bases unmatched. The CDR3 extends over 14 amino acids. The V gene's germline CDR1 is MGHRA and CDR2 YSYEKL. CDR3 nucleotide sequence: TGCGCCAGCAGCCAAGCCGGACAGGGCTACGAGCAGTACTTC. This translates into CASSQAGQGYEQYF.

The chain combines TRBV9 with TRBJ2-5, with TRBD2 matching over 10 bases. With 3 bases clipped from V and 0 bases from J, the junction kept 2 bases outside the gene matches. The CDR3 length is 15 residues. Germline assignment: CDR1 SGDLS and CDR2 YYNGEE. In nucleotides, the CDR3 is TGTGCCAGCAGCGAACTAGCGGGGAACCAAGAGACCCAGTACTTC. Its protein product is CASSELAGNQETQYF.

V gene TRBV6-4 combines with J gene TRBJ2-6; unclear D gene. Germline V lookup: CDR1 MRHNA, CDR2 SNTAGT. CDR3 length: 14 amino acids. Trimming took 3 bases from V and 4 from J, leaving 7 bases between them. The CDR3 loop is CASSEGSGANVLTF. CDR3 coding DNA: TGTGCCAGCAGTGAGGGATCCGGGGCCAACGTCCTGACTTTC.

The chain carries TRBV5-1 and TRBJ2-1, with D perhaps matching TRBD2 (6 bases). CDR1 SGHRS and CDR2 YFSETQ come from the germline V gene. The CDR3 is made up of 13 amino acids. V was clipped by 0 bases and J by 9 bases, with 10 bases between them. The CDR3 spells CASSLGRETEQFF. The CDR3 DNA reads as TGCGCCAGCAGCTTGGGACGGGAGACTGAGCAGTTCTTC.

The chain links TRBV28 to TRBJ2-7, with 8 bases identical to TRBD2. The V gene end was trimmed by 6 bases and the J gene end by 1 base; junction bases not matched to a gene: 2. Germline V lookup: CDR1 MDHEN, CDR2 SYDVKM. The CDR3 runs to 13 residues. The CDR3 region is CASRAGVSYEQYF. CDR3 DNA: TGTGCCAGCAGAGCGGGGGTATCCTACGAGCAGTACTTC.

The chain recombines TRBV24-1 with TRBJ2-3; TRBD2 might be the D (5 bases). The CDR3 is 14 amino acids. Trimming pared 7 bases from V and 2 bases from J, leaving 12 bases between. CDR1 is KGHDR, CDR2 SFDVKD, per germline. The CDR3 spells CATRGWTDTDTQYF. DNA of the CDR3: TGTGCCACCAGAGGATGGACTGACACAGATACGCAGTATTTT.

The chain has TRBV25-1 and TRBJ2-7, with TRBD2 as a possible D gene (5 bases). Trimming took 2 bases from V and 4 from J, leaving 15 bases between them. CDR1 is MGHDK and CDR2 is SYGVNS in the germline V gene. CDR3 length: 15 amino acids. The CDR3, as DNA: TGTGCCAGCAGTGAAGGAGCGGAGAGGGTTTACGAGCAGTACTTC. This codes for CASSEGAERVYEQYF.

This clone was seen just once. The V gene is TRBV13, the J gene TRBJ2-1; weak D call: TRBD2 (5 bases). CDR1 and CDR2 from the germline V gene are PRHDT and FYEKMQ (reference sequence). This CDR3 comprises 13 residues. The V and J ends lost 3 bases and 7 bases respectively, with 10 bases between them. The CDR3 loop reads CASSFRTGNEQFF. Written as DNA, the CDR3 is TGTGCCAGCAGCTTTAGAACGGGGAATGAGCAGTTCTTC.

The rearrangement uses TRBV7-2 and TRBJ2-5; D ambiguous. Germline values: CDR1 SGHTA, CDR2 FQGNSA. V gave up 3 bases and J gave up 4 bases, with 12 bases separating them. The CDR3 length is 14 residues. The CDR3 DNA is TGTGCCAGCAGCTTGACCGGGTCCCGAGAGACCCAGTACTTC. Its translation: CASSLTGSRETQYF.

The chain's CDR3 is CASSYSTGRDQPQHF. CDR3 DNA sequence: TGTGCCAGCAGTTACTCAACGGGGAGGGATCAGCCCCAGCATTTT. The chain recombines TRBV6-5 with TRBJ1-5; D is undetermined. The germline V and J ends were trimmed by 0 bases and 5 bases, with 11 bases remaining between them. The CDR3 contains 15 residues. Germline CDR1 and CDR2: MNHEY and SVGAGI.

V and J are TRBV30 and TRBJ2-1; 10 positions match TRBD1. CDR3 length equals 15 residues. Germline CDR1 and CDR2: GTSNPN and SVGIG (reference sequence). The junction had 4 bases not matched to a gene; V was cut back by 0 bases and J by 5 bases. The DNA of the CDR3 is TGTGCCTGGAGTGTAGGGGGGACAGGGGACAATGAGCAGTTCTTC. It yields the protein CAWSVGGTGDNEQFF.

The DNA for the CDR3 is TGTGCCAGCTCACCAGGGACTAGCGGCCCCCTGAGAGGGGAGCTGTTTTTT. Its protein product is CASSPGTSGPLRGELFF. The rearrangement uses TRBV18 and TRBJ2-2; 11 bases map to TRBD2. The V segment lost 2 bases and the J segment 8 bases; nucleotides outside the gene matches: 10. CDR3 length: 17 amino acids. Germline loops: CDR1 KGHSH, CDR2 LQKENI.

The CDR3 region is CASSWTENGYTF. CDR3 bases: TGTGCCAGCAGCTGGACAGAAAATGGCTACACCTTC. The chain recombines TRBV7-9 with TRBJ1-2; weak D call: TRBD1 (6 bases). CDR3 size: 12 residues. Germline CDR1 SEHNR, CDR2 FQNEAQ (reference sequence). Trimming removed 4 bases at V and 6 bases at J, with 9 bases between.

The gene calls are TRBV7-8 and TRBJ1-1; 8 positions match TRBD1. Germline CDR1 SGHVS, CDR2 FQNEAQ. The CDR3 sequence is 16 residues long. Losses at the gene ends were 5 bases for V and 0 bases for J; bases not matched to a gene: 8. In DNA, the CDR3 is TGTGCCAGCAGCACGCAGCCGACAGGGGTGAACACTGAAGCTTTCTTT. This codes for CASSTQPTGVNTEAFF. The full variable domain, with the rest looked up from reference TRBV7-8 and TRBJ1-1, is GAGVSQSPRYKVAKRGQDVALRCDPISGHVSLFWYQQALGQGPEFLTYFQNEAQLDKSGLPSDRFFAERPEGSVSTLKIQRTQQEDSAVYLCASSTQPTGVNTEAFFGQGTRLTVV.

V is TRBV19 and J is TRBJ2-2, with 12 positions matching TRBD2. This CDR3 spans 19 amino acids. The J segment lost 1 base and the V segment lost 3 bases, leaving 9 bases of the junction unmatched. Germline V gives CDR1 LNHDA, CDR2 SQIVND (reference sequence). DNA for the CDR3: TGTGCCAGTAGTATCGCACAGGGACTAGCGGGCAGGAACACCGGGGAGCTGTTTTTT. It is translated as CASSIAQGLAGRNTGELFF.

The chain couples TRBV6-5 to TRBJ2-7, with D perhaps assigned TRBD1 or TRBD2 (5 bases each). Trimming took off 6 bases at V and 4 bases at J, with 13 bases between the two ends. The CDR3 contains 13 residues. The germline gives CDR1 MNHEY, CDR2 SVGAGI. The CDR3 DNA reads TGTGCCAGCAGGGGGACGGCAACTTACGAGCAGTACTTC. It specifies CASRGTATYEQYF.

The chain carries TRBV19 and TRBJ2-2; the D is unclear. Germline loops: CDR1 LNHDA, CDR2 SQIVND (reference sequence). The V and J ends lost 2 bases and 0 bases respectively, with 4 bases between them. The CDR3 covers 14 residues. This CDR3 is CASSINANTGELFF. CDR3 in DNA: TGTGCCAGTAGTATAAACGCGAACACCGGGGAGCTGTTTTTT.

This sequence joins TRBV5-1 and TRBJ1-4; possible D gene TRBD1, 5 bases. V was cut by 4 bases and J by 5 bases, with 15 bases left in between. The V gene's germline CDR1 is SGHRS and CDR2 YFSETQ. The CDR3 is 15 amino acids. Here the CDR3 DNA reads TGCGCCAGCAGCCCCACAGGAGTGGGGAATGAAAAACTGTTTTTT. It is translated as CASSPTGVGNEKLFF.

This rearrangement joins TRBV18 to TRBJ2-5; no definite D call. The CDR3 sequence is 12 residues long. Between the trimmed V and J ends, which lost 2 bases and 4 bases, there was a span of 5 bases. Germline V gene data show CDR1 as KGHSH and CDR2 as LQKENI. CDR3 nucleotides: TGTGCCAGCTCACCAACGCGAGAGACCCAGTACTTC. Encoded protein: CASSPTRETQYF.